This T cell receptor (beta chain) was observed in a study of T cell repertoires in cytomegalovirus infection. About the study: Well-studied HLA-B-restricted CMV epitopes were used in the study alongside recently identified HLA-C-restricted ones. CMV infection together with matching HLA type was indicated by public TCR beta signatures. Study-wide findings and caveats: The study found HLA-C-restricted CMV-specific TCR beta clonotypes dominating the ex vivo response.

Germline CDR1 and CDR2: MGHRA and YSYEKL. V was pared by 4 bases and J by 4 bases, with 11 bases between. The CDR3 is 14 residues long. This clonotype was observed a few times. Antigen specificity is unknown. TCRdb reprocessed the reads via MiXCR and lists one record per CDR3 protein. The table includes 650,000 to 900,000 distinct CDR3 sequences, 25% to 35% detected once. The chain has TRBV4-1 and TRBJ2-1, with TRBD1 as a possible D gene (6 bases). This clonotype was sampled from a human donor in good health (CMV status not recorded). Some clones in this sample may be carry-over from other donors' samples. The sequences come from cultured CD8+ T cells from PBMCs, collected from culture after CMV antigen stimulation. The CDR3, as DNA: TGCGCCAGCAGCCTACGCAGGGGTTACAATGAGCAGTTCTTC. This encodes CASSLRRGYNEQFF.